The clone carrying this T cell receptor (beta chain) was seen ten or more times. Antigen specificity is unknown. This specimen comes from a study of post-analysis software for immune sequencing data. Across the study: Recorded disease courses covered relapsing-remitting, secondary progressive and progressive-relapsing multiple sclerosis. Some patients had no subtype annotation. Study findings and constraints: By F measure, strong co-clustering occurred among samples prepared in the same batch. Multiple sclerosis patients showed significantly lower normalized Chao1 diversity than controls did. A few TRBV segments were significantly more frequent in patients than in controls. TRBV5-6, TRBV5-1 and TRBV20-1 were among these segments.

The CDR3 spans 15 residues. Looked up from germline, CDR1 is MNHEY and CDR2 is SVGAGI. V lost 4 bases, J lost 7 bases, and 10 bases stayed unmatched. Researchers reported that TCR beta cDNA libraries carried unique molecular identifiers. A population of about 0.95 to 10 million T cells gave rise to approximately 530,000 cDNA molecules. TCRdb analysed the PCR reads with MiXCR anew, one entry per CDR3 protein. Here the sample spans hundreds of thousands of distinct CDR3 sequences, 25% to 30% being singletons. Material: blood. The source of this sequence is a girl between 5 and 17 years old with multiple sclerosis. This chain links TRBV6-5 with TRBJ2-7, with 10 bases identical to TRBD1. The CDR3: CASSLAGQGLGEQYF. The CDR3 DNA is TGTGCCAGCAGTTTAGCGGGACAGGGGTTGGGAGAGCAGTACTTC.